The 21 T cell receptor beta chains below were found in one sample sequenced in a study of shared clonotypes between healthy human individuals. Naivety among CD8 cells was defined by CD45RO negativity and positive CCR7 selection, thereby excluding terminally differentiated effector memory CD45RA+ cells. Using immunoSEQ multiplex PCR, the repertoire was profiled, and TCRdb retains in-frame clones only, with some absent. The sample includes about 2 million clones, 85% to 95% of them seen just once. The specimen was naive CD8+ T cells sorted from blood. The receptors shown here come from a man aged 18 to 30 in good health.

The genes are TRBV6-1 and TRBJ1-4; TRBD1 might be the D (5 bases). CDR3 length: 15 amino acids. Trimming pared 7 bases from V and 7 bases from J, leaving 19 bases between. Germline lookup yields CDR1 MNHNS and CDR2 SASEGT. CDR3 DNA sequence: TGTGCCAGCAACGAAGGGGTTCTTTGGGGTGAAAAACTGTTTTTT. Translating it yields CASNEGVLWGEKLFF.

The chain recombines TRBV13 with TRBJ2-7, with D uncertain. Trimming took 0 bases from V and 4 from J, leaving 7 bases between them. This CDR3 region has 13 residues. Germline V gives CDR1 PRHDT, CDR2 FYEKMQ (reference sequence). The CDR3 sequence is CASSLGRFYEQYF. The CDR3 nucleotides read TGTGCCAGCAGCTTAGGGCGGTTTTACGAGCAGTACTTC.

This chain uses TRBV5-6 with TRBJ1-2; D may be TRBD1 (5 bases). CDR3 length: 15 amino acids. Trimming took off 2 bases at V and 3 bases at J, with 14 bases between the two ends. In germline, CDR1 is SGHDT, CDR2 YYEEEE. CDR3 sequence: CASSLFRRADYGYTF. CDR3 DNA: TGTGCCAGCAGCTTATTCCGCAGGGCTGACTATGGCTACACCTTC.

The V call is TRBV10-3, the J call TRBJ2-5, with D uncertain. Germline V gene lookup returns CDR1 ENHRY and CDR2 SYGVKD. This CDR3 contains 12 residues. V gave up 1 base and J gave up 5 bases, with 5 bases separating them. The CDR3 DNA is TGTGCCATCAGTGAGTTGGGGGAGACCCAGTACTTC. Its translation is CAISELGETQYF.

The chain combines TRBV7-9 with TRBJ1-6, with unresolved D. Trimming pared 2 bases from V and 4 bases from J, leaving 6 bases between. This CDR3 has 14 amino acids. Germline V lookup: CDR1 SEHNR, CDR2 FQNEAQ (reference sequence). CDR3 bases: TGTGCCAGCAGCTTATCAGGATATAATTCACCCCTCCACTTT. It encodes CASSLSGYNSPLHF.

As to this clone: The same CDR3 is also encoded by other DNA sequences in this sample. The V call is TRBV10-3, the J call TRBJ2-5, with TRBD1 as a possible D gene (6 bases). V was clipped by 0 bases and J by 0 bases, with 14 bases between them. Germline assignment: CDR1 ENHRY and CDR2 SYGVKD. CDR3 size: 17 residues. CDR3 sequence (DNA): TGTGCCATCAGTGAGTCGGGGGCAGGGGCGTACCAAGAGACCCAGTACTTC. Encoded protein: CAISESGAGAYQETQYF.

The chain carries TRBV6-6 and TRBJ2-1; 10 bases map to TRBD2. The ends lost 6 bases at V and 8 bases at J; junction bases unmatched: 7. The germline V gene encodes CDR1 MNHNY and CDR2 SVGAGI (reference sequence). This CDR3 spans 14 amino acids. The CDR3 is CASSPWTSGDEQFF. The DNA of the CDR3 is TGTGCCAGCAGCCCCTGGACTAGCGGCGATGAGCAGTTCTTC.

This sequence joins TRBV29-1 and TRBJ2-3; the match to TRBD2 covers 14 bases. The CDR3 is 16 amino acids. Germline assignment: CDR1 SQVTM and CDR2 ANQGSEA. J gave up 2 bases and V 4 bases, and 5 bases lay outside the gene matches. The CDR3 is CSVAGTSGRATDTQYF. CDR3 nucleotide sequence: TGCAGCGTTGCGGGGACTAGCGGGAGAGCCACAGATACGCAGTATTTT.

This clone was counted a single time. This chain connects TRBV5-1 to TRBJ1-2; 10 nucleotides match TRBD1. CDR1 and CDR2 from the germline V gene are SGHRS and YFSETQ. V lost 4 bases, J lost 3 bases, and 3 bases stayed unmatched. The CDR3 consists of 14 residues. The CDR3 region has the DNA TGCGCCAGCAGCGCCGGGACAGGGGACTATGGCTACACCTTC. This sequence encodes CASSAGTGDYGYTF.

The chain has TRBV14 and TRBJ2-7, with D maybe TRBD1 (6 bases). V lost 4 bases to trimming and J lost 6 bases, with 13 bases between them. This CDR3 comprises 13 residues. Looked up from germline, CDR1 is SGHDN and CDR2 is FVKESK. The CDR3: CASSRAQGSEQYF. For the CDR3, the DNA is TGTGCCAGCAGCCGCGCACAGGGATCCGAGCAGTACTTC.

The gene calls are TRBV27 and TRBJ1-5; no firm D call. The CDR3 loop spans 11 amino acids. CDR1 and CDR2 (germline): MNHEY, SMNVEV (reference sequence). V was clipped by 5 bases and J by 11 bases, with 10 bases between them. The CDR3 DNA reads TGTGCCAGCAGTCCCCTCCCTTCCCAGCATTTT. It is translated as CASSPLPSQHF.

The V call is TRBV2, the J call TRBJ2-3; D possibly corresponds to TRBD2 (5 bases). CDR1 and CDR2 (germline): SNHLY, FYNNEI. CDR3 length: 20 residues. V was trimmed by 2 bases and J by 2 bases, leaving 26 bases between them. The CDR3 DNA follows: TGTGCCAGCAGTGAACCTACAATACCCACTAGGGTGCCCGACACAGATACGCAGTATTTT. Its translation is CASSEPTIPTRVPDTDTQYF.

The chain carries TRBV27 and TRBJ2-7; D might be TRBD2 (5 bases). From germline, CDR1 is MNHEY and CDR2 SMNVEV (reference sequence). The ends were cut back, 3 bases at V and 3 bases at J, with 18 bases in the middle. The CDR3 contains 16 residues. CDR3 sequence: CASSFSAGGLYYEQYF. The CDR3 nucleotides are TGTGCCAGCAGTTTTTCCGCCGGCGGGCTCTACTACGAGCAGTACTTC.

The chain carries TRBV5-6 and TRBJ1-3; 11 bases agree with TRBD1. J lost 6 bases, V lost 5 bases, and 7 bases had no gene match. This CDR3 is built from 15 residues. Germline V gene data show CDR1 as SGHDT and CDR2 as YYEEEE. Here the CDR3 reads CASSYPGQGANTIYF. CDR3 DNA sequence: TGTGCCAGCAGTTACCCAGGACAGGGGGCAAACACCATATATTTT.

CDR3 residues: CASSSGLAGGAYEQYF. The DNA of the CDR3 is TGTGCCAGCAGCTCTGGACTAGCGGGCGGCGCCTACGAGCAGTACTTC. The rearrangement uses TRBV11-2 and TRBJ2-7; 11 positions match TRBD2. Germline CDR1 and CDR2: SGHAT and FQNNGV. J lost 2 bases, V lost 4 bases, and 7 bases had no gene match. The CDR3 is 16 amino acids.

In regard to this clone: A read error may produce the germline difference seen at one junction end. This sample also contains other DNA sequences that code for the same CDR3. This sequence joins TRBV7-9 and TRBJ1-1; no definite D call. The CDR3 spans 12 residues. The germline CDR1 and CDR2 sequences are SEHNR and FQNEAQ (reference sequence). CDR3 sequence reads: CASSLVNSEAFF. The DNA of the CDR3 is TGTGCCAGCAGCTTAGTGAACAGTGAAGCTTTCTTT.

The gene calls are TRBV28 and TRBJ1-5, with D hard to call. This CDR3 has 13 amino acids. The germline V gene has CDR1 MDHEN and CDR2 SYDVKM. V dropped 4 bases and J dropped 6 bases, with 10 bases sitting between them. CDR3 protein: CASSYLAIQPQHF. In DNA, the CDR3 is TGTGCCAGCAGTTACCTGGCCATTCAGCCCCAGCATTTT.

The rearrangement uses TRBV7-8 and TRBJ1-4; TRBD1 might be the D (5 bases). The V end was cut by 1 base, the J end by 6 bases, with 15 bases between. The germline V gene has CDR1 SGHVS and CDR2 FQNEAQ. The CDR3 extends over 16 amino acids. Here the CDR3 reads CASSLEVGRGDEKLFF. The DNA of the CDR3 is TGTGCCAGCAGCTTAGAGGTTGGCCGAGGGGATGAAAAACTGTTTTTT.

The chain couples TRBV11-2 to TRBJ2-5; TRBD2 might be the D (6 bases). The V gene's germline CDR1 is SGHAT and CDR2 FQNNGV. Deletions cut 1 base from V and 5 bases from J, with 14 bases between. CDR3 size: 15 residues. The DNA of the CDR3 is TGTGCCAGCAGCTTAGGGAGGGACCGAACGGAGACCCAGTACTTC. Translating gives CASSLGRDRTETQYF.

This clone came up once. The CDR3 sequence is CASRNTGEAPVEKLFF. For the CDR3, the DNA is TGTGCCAGCAGGAATACAGGGGAGGCGCCGGTTGAAAAACTGTTTTTT. The chain links TRBV13 to TRBJ1-4; TRBD1 agrees at 7 bases. Germline loops: CDR1 PRHDT, CDR2 FYEKMQ (reference sequence). This CDR3 spans 16 amino acids. Trimming cost V 6 bases and J 7 bases; bases outside gene matches: 14.

The chain links TRBV9 to TRBJ1-2; no clear D gene. V lost 0 bases and J 7 bases, leaving 10 bases between the germline ends. Germline lookup yields CDR1 SGDLS and CDR2 YYNGEE. The length of the CDR3 is 13 residues. The CDR3 bases are TGTGCCAGCAGCGTAGTAGGAGCGGGTGGCTACACCTTC. Translating it yields CASSVVGAGGYTF. Full variable domain (outside the CDR3, taken from reference TRBV9 and TRBJ1-2): DSGVTQTPKHLITATGQRVTLRCSPRSGDLSVYWYQQSLDQGLQFLIQYYNGEERAKGNILERFSAQQFPDLHSELNLSSLELGDSALYFCASSVVGAGGYTFGSGTRLTVV.